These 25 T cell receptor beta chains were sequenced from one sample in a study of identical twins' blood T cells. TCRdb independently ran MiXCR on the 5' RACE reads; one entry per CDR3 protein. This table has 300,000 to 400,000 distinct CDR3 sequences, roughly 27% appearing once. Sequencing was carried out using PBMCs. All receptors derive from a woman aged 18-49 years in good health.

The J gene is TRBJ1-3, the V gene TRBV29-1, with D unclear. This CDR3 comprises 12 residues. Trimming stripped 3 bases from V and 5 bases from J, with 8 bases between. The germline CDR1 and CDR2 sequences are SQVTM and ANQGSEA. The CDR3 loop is CSVEGRRNTIYF. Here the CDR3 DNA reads TGCAGCGTTGAGGGGAGGAGAAACACCATATATTTT.

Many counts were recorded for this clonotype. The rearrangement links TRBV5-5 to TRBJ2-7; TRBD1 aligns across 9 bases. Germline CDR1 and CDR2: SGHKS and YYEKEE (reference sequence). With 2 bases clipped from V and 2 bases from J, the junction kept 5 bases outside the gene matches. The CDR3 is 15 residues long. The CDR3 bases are TGTGCCAGCAGCTTCCTGGGACAGGGAACCTACGAGCAGTACTTC. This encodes CASSFLGQGTYEQYF.

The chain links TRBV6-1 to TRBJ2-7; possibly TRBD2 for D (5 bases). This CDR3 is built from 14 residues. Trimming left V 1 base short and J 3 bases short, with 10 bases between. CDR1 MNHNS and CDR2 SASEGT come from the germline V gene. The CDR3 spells CASSEVTGIYEQYF. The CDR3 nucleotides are TGTGCCAGCAGTGAAGTAACGGGAATCTACGAGCAGTACTTC.

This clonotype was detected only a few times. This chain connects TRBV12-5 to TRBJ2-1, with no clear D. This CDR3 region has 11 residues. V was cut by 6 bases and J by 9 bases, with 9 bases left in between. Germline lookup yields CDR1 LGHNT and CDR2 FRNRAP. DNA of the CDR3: TGTGCTAGTGGGGGCTCTGGTGAGCAGTTCTTC. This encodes CASGGSGEQFF.

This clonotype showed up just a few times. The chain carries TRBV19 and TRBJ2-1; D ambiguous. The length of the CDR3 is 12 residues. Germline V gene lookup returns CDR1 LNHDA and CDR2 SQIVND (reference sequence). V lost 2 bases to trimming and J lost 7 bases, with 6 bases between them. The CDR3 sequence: CASSIFPNEQFF. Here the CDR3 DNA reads TGTGCCAGTAGTATATTTCCAAATGAGCAGTTCTTC. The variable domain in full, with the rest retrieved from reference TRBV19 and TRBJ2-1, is DGGITQSPKYLFRKEGQNVTLSCEQNLNHDAMYWYRQDPGQGLRLIYYSQIVNDFQKGDIAEGYSVSREKKESFPLTVTSAQKNPTAFYLCASSIFPNEQFFGPGTRLTVL.

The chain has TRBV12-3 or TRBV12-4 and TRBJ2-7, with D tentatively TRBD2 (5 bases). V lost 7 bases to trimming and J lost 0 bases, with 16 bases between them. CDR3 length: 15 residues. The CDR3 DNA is TGTGCCAGCAACCCCCGGAGCGGAAGCTCCTACGAGCAGTACTTC. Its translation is CASNPRSGSSYEQYF.

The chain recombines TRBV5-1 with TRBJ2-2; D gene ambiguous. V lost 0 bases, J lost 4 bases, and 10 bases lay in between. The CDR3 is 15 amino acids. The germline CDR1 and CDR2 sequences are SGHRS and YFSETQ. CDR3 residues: CASSLAFPLTGELFF. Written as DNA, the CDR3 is TGCGCCAGCAGCTTGGCCTTCCCTCTCACCGGGGAGCTGTTTTTT.

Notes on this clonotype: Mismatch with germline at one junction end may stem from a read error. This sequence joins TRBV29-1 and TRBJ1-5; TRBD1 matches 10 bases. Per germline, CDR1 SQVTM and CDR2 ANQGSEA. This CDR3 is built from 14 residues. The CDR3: CSVRQGAGNHPQHF. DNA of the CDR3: TGCAGCGTTCGACAGGGGGCGGGCAATCATCCCCAGCATTTT.

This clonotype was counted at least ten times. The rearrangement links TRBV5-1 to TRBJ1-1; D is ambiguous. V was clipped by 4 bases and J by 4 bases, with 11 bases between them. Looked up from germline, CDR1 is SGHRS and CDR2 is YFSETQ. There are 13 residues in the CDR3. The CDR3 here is CASSLFGVTEAFF. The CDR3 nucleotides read TGCGCCAGCAGCCTGTTCGGGGTCACTGAAGCTTTCTTT.

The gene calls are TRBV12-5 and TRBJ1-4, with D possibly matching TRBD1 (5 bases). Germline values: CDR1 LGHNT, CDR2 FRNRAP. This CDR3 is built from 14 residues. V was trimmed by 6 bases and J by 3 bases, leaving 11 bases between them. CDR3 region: CASGQGWPNEKLFF. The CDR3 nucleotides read TGTGCTAGTGGCCAGGGTTGGCCTAATGAAAAACTGTTTTTT.

The CDR3 protein is CASSHQRGQGDSTEAFF. DNA for the CDR3: TGTGCCAGCAGCCATCAAAGGGGACAGGGTGATAGCACTGAAGCTTTCTTT. The chain couples TRBV14 to TRBJ1-1; 9 bases line up with TRBD1. The CDR3 has 17 amino acids. The ends lost 3 bases at V and 4 bases at J; junction bases unmatched: 12. Germline V CDR1 and CDR2: SGHDN, FVKESK. Together with reference TRBV14 and TRBJ1-1, the CDR3 gives the full variable domain: EAGVTQFPSHSVIEKGQTVTLRCDPISGHDNLYWYRRVMGKEIKFLLHFVKESKQDESGMPNNRFLAERTGGTYSTLKVQPAELEDSGVYFCASSHQRGQGDSTEAFFGQGTRLTVV.

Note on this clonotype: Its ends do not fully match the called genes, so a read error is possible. The CDR3 nucleotides are TGCAGCGTTGTAGGGGGTTCAGAGACCCGGTACTTC. This gives the protein CSVVGGSETRYF. V gene TRBV29-1 combines with J gene TRBJ2-5; possibly TRBD1 for D (6 bases). Germline loops: CDR1 SQVTM, CDR2 ANQGSEA. The CDR3 has 12 amino acids.

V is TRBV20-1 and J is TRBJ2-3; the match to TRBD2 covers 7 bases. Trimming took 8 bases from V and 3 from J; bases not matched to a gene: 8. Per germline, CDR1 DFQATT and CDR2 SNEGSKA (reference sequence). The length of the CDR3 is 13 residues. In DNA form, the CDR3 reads TGCAGTCAATGGGGGGGTGGGACAGATACGCAGTATTTT. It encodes CSQWGGGTDTQYF.

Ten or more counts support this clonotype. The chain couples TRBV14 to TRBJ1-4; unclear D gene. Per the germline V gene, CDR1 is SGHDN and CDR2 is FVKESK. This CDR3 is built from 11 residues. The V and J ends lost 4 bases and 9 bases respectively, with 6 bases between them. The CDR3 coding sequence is TGTGCCAGCAGCCCTTTCAAAAAACTGTTTTTT. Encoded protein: CASSPFKKLFF.

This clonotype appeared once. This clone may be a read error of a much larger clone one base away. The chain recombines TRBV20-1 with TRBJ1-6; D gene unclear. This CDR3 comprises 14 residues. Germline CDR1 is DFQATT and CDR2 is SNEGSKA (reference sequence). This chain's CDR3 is CSDRDFDWNSPLHF. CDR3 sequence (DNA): TGCAGTGATAGAGATTTCGACTGGAATTCACCCCTCCACTTT.

CDR3 sequence: CAWLGAGGSSYNEQFF. The CDR3 DNA follows: TGTGCCTGGCTCGGGGCGGGAGGGAGCTCCTACAATGAGCAGTTCTTC. The chain carries TRBV30 and TRBJ2-1; 9 nucleotides line up with TRBD2. Germline values: CDR1 GTSNPN, CDR2 SVGIG (reference sequence). The CDR3 sequence is 16 residues long. With V trimmed by 5 bases and J by 0 bases, 8 bases remained unmatched.

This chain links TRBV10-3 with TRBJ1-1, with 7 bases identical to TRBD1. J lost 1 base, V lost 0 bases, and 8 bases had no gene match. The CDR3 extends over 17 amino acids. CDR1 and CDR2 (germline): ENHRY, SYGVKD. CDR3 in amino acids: CAISESGTEIPNTEAFF. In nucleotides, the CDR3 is TGTGCCATCAGTGAGTCTGGGACAGAGATACCGAACACTGAAGCTTTCTTT.

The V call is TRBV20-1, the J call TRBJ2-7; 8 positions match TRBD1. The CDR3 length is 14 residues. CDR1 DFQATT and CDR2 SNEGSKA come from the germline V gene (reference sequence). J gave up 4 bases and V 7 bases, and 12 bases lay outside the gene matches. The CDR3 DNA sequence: TGCAGTGTTGACCCCCGACAGGGGACTTACGAGCAGTACTTC. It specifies CSVDPRQGTYEQYF.

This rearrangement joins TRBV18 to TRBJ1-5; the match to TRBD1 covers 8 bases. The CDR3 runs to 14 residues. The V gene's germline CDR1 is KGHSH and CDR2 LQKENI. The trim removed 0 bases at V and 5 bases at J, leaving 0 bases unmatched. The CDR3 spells CASSPPQGDQPQHF. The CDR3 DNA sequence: TGTGCCAGCTCACCACCACAGGGGGATCAGCCCCAGCATTTT.

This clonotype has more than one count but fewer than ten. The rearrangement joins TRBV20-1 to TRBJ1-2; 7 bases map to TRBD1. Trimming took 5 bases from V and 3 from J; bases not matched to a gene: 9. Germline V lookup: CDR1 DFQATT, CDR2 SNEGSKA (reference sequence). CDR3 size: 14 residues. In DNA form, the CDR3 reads TGCAGTGCTTACAAAGACAGGGAGGACTATGGCTACACCTTC. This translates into CSAYKDREDYGYTF.

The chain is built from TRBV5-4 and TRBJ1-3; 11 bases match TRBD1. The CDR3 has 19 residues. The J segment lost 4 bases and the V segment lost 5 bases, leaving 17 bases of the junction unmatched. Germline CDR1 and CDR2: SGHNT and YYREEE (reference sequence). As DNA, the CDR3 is TGTGCCAGCAGTGACCCGGACAGGGGGCTAAACCCGGGAGGAAACACCATATATTTT. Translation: CASSDPDRGLNPGGNTIYF.

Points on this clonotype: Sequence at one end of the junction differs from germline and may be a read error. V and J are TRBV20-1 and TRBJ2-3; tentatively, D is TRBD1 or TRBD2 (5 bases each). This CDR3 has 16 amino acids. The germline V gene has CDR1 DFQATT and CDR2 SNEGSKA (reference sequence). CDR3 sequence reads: CSASRIGTRAVDSQYF. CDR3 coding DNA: TGCAGTGCCAGTCGCATCGGGACCCGAGCGGTAGATTCGCAGTATTTT.

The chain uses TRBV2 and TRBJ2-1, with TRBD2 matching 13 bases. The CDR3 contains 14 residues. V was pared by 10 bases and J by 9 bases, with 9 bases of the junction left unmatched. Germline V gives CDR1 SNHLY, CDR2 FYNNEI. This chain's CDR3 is CATKGLAGPIEQFF. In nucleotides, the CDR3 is TGTGCCACGAAGGGACTAGCGGGACCGATTGAGCAGTTCTTC.

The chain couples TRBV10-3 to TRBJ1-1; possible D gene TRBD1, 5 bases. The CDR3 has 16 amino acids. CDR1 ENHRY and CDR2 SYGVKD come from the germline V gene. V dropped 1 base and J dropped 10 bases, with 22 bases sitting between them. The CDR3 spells CAISEYVGGANTGAFF. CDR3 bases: TGTGCCATCAGTGAGTACGTGGGTGGGGCGAACACGGGAGCTTTCTTT.

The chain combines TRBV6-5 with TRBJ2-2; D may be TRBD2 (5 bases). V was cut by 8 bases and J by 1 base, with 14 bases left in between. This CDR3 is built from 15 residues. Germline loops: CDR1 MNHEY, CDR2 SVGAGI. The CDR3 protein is CASGGRLLNTGELFF. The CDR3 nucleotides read TGTGCCAGCGGAGGTCGGCTATTGAACACCGGGGAGCTGTTTTTT.